The present T cell receptor (beta chain) was sequenced within a study of blood T cell repertoires in COVID-19. TCRdb's copy holds only in-frame clones and misses some; the assay was immunoSEQ multiplex PCR. The sample consists of around 210,000 clones, about 84% of them appearing once. Trimming cost V 7 bases and J 7 bases; bases outside gene matches: 4. CDR1 LGHNT and CDR2 FRNRAP come from the germline V gene. The CDR3 is 13 residues long. The sequencing sample was made of peripheral blood. This sequence was found in an elderly woman with COVID-19, enrolled during active disease. The chain has TRBV12-5 and TRBJ1-5; 10 positions match TRBD1. Here the CDR3 reads CASAGTGEQPQHF. The DNA for the CDR3 is TGTGCTAGTGCGGGGACAGGGGAACAGCCCCAGCATTTT.